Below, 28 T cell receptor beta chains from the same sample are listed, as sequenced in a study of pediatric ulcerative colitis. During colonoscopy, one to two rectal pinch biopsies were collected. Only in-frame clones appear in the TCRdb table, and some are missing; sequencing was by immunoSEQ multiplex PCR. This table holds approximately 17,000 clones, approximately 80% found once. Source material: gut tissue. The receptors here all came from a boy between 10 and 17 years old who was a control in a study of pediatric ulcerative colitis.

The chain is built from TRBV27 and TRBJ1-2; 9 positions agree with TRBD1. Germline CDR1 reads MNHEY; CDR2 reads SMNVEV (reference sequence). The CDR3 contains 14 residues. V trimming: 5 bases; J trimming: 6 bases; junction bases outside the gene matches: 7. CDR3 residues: CASSPGQGRDGYTF. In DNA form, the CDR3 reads TGTGCCAGCAGTCCCGGACAGGGGCGGGATGGCTACACCTTC.

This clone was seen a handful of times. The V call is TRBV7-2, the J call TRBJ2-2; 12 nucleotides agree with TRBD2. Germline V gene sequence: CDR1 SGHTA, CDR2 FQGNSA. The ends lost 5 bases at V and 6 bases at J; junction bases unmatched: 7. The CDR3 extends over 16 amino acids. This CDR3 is CASSQRTSGTAGELFF. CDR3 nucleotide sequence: TGTGCCAGCAGCCAACGGACTAGCGGGACGGCCGGGGAGCTGTTTTTT. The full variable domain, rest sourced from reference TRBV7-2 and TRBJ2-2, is GAGVSQSPSNKVTEKGKDVELRCDPISGHTALYWYRQSLGQGLEFLIYFQGNSAPDKSGLPSDRFSAERTGGSVSTLTIQRTQQEDSAVYLCASSQRTSGTAGELFFGEGSRLTVL.

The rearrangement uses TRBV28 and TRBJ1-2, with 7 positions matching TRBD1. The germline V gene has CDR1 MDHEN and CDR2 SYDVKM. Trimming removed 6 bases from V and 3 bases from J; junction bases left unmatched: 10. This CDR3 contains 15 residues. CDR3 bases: TGTGCCAGCAGGAAAGACAGGGAACTATACTATGGCTACACCTTC. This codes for CASRKDRELYYGYTF.

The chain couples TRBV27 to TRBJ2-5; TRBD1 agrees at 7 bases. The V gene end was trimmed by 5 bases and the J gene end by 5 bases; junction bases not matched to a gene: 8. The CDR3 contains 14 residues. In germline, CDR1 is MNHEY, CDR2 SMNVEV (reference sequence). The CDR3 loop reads CASSPPGTVETQYF. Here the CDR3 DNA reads TGTGCCAGCAGTCCACCCGGGACAGTGGAGACCCAGTACTTC.

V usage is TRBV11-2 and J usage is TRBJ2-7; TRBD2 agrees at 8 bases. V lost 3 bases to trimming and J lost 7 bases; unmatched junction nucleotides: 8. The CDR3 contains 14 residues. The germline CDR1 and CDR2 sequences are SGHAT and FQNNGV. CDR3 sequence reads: CASSFEREPGEQYF. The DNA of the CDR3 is TGTGCCAGCAGCTTTGAGCGGGAGCCCGGGGAGCAGTACTTC.

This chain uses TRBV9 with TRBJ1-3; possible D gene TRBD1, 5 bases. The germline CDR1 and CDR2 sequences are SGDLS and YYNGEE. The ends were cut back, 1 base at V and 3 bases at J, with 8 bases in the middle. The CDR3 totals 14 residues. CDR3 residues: CASSVQGFGNTIYF. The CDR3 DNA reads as TGTGCCAGCAGCGTACAGGGTTTTGGAAACACCATATATTTT.

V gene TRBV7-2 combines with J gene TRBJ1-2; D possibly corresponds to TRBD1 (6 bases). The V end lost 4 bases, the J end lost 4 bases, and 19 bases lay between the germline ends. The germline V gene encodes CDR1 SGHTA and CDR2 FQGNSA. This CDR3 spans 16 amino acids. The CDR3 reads CASSSYGSQGFYGYTF. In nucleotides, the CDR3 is TGTGCCAGCAGCTCCTACGGGAGCCAGGGGTTCTATGGCTACACCTTC.

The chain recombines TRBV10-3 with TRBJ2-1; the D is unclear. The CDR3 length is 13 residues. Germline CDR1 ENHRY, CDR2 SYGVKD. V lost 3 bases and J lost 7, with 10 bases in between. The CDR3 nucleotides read TGTGCCATCAGTGATATCCGTGATAATGAGCAGTTCTTC. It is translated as CAISDIRDNEQFF.

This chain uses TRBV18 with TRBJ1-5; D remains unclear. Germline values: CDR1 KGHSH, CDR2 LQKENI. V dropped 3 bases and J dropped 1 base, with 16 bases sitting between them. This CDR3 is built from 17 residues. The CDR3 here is CASSPFHPVQSNQPQHF. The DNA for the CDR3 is TGTGCCAGCTCACCGTTTCATCCAGTTCAAAGCAATCAGCCCCAGCATTTT.

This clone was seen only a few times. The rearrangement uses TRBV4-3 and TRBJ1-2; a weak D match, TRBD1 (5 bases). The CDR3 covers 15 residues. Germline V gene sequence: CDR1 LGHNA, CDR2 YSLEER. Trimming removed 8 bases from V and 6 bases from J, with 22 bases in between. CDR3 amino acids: CASSRTISGSNGYTF. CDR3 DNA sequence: TGCGCCAGCTCCCGTACGATATCAGGGTCTAATGGCTACACCTTC.

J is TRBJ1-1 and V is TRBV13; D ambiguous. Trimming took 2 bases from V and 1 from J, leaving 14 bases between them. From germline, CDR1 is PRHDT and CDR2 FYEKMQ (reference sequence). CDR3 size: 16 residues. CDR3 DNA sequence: TGTGCCAGCAGCTTAAAGTACCTACACCCGAACACTGAAGCTTTCTTT. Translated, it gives CASSLKYLHPNTEAFF.

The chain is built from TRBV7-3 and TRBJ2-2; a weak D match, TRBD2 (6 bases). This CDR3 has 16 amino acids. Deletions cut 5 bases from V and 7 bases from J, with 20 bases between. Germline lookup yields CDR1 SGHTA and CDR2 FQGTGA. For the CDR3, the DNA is TGTGCCAGCAGCCGAGTTGCGGGGTTTTCCGTCGGGGAGCTGTTTTTT. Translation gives CASSRVAGFSVGELFF.

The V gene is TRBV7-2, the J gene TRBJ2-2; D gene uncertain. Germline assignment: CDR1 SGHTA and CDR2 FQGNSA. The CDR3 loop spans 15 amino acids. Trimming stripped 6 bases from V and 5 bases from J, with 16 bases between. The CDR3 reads CASSLGGYSTGELFF. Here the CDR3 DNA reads TGTGCCAGCAGTCTCGGCGGATATAGTACCGGGGAGCTGTTTTTT.

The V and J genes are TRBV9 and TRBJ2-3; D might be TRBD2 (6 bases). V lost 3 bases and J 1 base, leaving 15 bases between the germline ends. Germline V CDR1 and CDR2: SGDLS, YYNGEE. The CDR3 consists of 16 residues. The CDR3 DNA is TGTGCCAGCAGCGGTGGTACGGGAGTAGGCACAGATACGCAGTATTTT. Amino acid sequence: CASSGGTGVGTDTQYF.

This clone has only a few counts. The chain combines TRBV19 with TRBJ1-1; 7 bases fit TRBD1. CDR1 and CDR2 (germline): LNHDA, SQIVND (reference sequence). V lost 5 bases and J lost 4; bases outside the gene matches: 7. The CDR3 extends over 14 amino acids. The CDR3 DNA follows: TGTGCCAGTAGTGCTAGACAGGGAGGCACTGAAGCTTTCTTT. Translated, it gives CASSARQGGTEAFF.

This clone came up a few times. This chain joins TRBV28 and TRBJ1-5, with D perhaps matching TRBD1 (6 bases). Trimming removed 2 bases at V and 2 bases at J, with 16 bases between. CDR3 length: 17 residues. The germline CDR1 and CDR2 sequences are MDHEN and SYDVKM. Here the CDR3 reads CASSLPRTALGNQPQHF. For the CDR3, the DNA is TGTGCCAGCAGTTTACCCCGGACAGCCCTGGGCAATCAGCCCCAGCATTTT.

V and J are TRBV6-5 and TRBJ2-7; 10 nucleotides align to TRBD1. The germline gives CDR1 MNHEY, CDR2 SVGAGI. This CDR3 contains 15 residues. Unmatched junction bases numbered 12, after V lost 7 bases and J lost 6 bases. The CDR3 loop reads CASTPPPGQGVEQYF. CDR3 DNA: TGTGCCAGCACCCCTCCCCCAGGACAGGGGGTCGAGCAGTACTTC.

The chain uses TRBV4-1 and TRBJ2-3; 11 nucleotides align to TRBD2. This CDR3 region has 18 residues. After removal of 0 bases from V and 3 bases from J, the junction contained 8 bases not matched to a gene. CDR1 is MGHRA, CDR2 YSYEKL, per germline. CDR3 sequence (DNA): TGCGCCAGCAGCCAAGAAAGGTCTAGCGGGAGGAAGACAGATACGCAGTATTTT. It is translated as CASSQERSSGRKTDTQYF.

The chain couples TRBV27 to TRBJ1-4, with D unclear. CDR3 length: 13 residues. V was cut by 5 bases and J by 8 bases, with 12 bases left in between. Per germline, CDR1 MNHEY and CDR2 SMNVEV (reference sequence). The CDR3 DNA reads TGTGCCAGCAGTATACGAACTGGGGAAAAACTGTTTTTT. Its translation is CASSIRTGEKLFF.

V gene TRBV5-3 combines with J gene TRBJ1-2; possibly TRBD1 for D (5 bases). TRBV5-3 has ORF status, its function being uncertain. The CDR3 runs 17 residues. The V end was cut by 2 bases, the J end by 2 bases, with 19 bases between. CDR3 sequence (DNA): TGTGCCAGAAGCTTTGCCAGCGTTTGGGAGGGGAACTATGGCTACACCTTC. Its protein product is CARSFASVWEGNYGYTF.

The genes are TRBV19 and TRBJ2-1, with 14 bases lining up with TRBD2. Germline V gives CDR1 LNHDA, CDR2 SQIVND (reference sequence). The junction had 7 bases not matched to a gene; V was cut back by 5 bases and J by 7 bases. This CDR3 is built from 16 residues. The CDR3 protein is CASSRGLAGGVNEQFF. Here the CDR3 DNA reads TGTGCCAGTAGTCGCGGACTAGCGGGGGGTGTGAATGAGCAGTTCTTC.

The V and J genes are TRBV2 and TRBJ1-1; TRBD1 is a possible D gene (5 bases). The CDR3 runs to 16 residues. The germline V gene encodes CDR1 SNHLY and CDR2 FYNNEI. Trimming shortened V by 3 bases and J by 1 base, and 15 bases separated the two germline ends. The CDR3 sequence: CASSDAPGRSNTEAFF. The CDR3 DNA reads TGTGCCAGCAGTGATGCCCCGGGACGTTCGAACACTGAAGCTTTCTTT.

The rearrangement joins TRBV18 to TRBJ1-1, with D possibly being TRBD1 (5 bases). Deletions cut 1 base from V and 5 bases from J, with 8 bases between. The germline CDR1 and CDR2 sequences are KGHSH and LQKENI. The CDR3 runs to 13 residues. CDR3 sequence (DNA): TGTGCCAGCTCACCACAGACAGCTACTGAAGCTTTCTTT. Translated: CASSPQTATEAFF.

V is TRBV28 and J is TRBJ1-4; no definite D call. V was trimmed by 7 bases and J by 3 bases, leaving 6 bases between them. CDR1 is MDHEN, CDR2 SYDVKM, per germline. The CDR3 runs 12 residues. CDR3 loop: CASKASNEKLFF. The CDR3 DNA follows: TGTGCCAGCAAGGCATCTAATGAAAAACTGTTTTTT.

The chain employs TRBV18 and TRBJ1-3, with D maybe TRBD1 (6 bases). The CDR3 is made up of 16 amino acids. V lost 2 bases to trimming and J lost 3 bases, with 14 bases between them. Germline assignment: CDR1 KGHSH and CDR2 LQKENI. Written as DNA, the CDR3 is TGTGCCAGCTCACCAGTAGTGGAGGGGGATGGAAACACCATATATTTT. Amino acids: CASSPVVEGDGNTIYF.

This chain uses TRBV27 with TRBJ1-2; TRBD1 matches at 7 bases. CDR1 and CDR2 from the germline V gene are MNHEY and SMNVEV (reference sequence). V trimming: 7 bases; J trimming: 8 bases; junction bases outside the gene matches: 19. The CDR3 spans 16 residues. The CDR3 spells CASTNPRTGGLGGYTF. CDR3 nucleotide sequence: TGTGCCAGCACTAACCCGAGGACAGGTGGCTTGGGCGGCTACACCTTC.

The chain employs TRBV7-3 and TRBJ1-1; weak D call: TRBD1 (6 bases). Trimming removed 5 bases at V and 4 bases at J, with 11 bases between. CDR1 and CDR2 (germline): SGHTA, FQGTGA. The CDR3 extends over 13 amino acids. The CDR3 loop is CASSRGAGTEAFF. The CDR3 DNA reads TGTGCCAGCAGCCGGGGGGCGGGCACTGAAGCTTTCTTT.

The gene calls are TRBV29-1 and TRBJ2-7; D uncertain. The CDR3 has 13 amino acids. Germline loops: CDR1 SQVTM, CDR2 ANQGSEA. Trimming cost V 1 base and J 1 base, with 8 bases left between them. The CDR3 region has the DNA TGCAGCGTTGAAGCGGCGGATTCCTACGAGCAGTACTTC. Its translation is CSVEAADSYEQYF.